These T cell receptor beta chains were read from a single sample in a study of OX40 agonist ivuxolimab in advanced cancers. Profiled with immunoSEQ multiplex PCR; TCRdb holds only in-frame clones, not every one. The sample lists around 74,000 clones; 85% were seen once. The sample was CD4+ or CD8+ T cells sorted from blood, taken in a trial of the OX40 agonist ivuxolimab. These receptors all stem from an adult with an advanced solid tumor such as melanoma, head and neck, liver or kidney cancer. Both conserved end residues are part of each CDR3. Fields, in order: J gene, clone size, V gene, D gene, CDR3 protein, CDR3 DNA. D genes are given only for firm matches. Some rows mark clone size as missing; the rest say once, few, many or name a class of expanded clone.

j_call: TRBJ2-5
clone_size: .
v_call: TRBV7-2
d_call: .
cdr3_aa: CASSRPGTKETQYF
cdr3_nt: TGTGCCAGCAGCCGCCCGGGAACTAAAGAGACCCAGTACTTC

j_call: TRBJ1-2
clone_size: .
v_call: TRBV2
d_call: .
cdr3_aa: CASSEDRDTNSATF
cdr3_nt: TGTGCCAGCAGTGAGGACCGGGACACCAACTCGGCGACCTTC

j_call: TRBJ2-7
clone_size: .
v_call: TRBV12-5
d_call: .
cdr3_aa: CASGLASGSGEQYF
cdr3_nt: TGTGCTAGTGGTTTGGCTTCAGGCTCCGGCGAGCAGTACTTC

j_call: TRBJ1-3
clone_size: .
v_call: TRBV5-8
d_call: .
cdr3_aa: CASSSGRTFYSGNTIYF
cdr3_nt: TGTGCCAGCAGCTCTGGACGGACATTTTACTCTGGAAACACCATATATTTT

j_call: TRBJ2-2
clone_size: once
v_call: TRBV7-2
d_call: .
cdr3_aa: CASSAQQGLLTGELFF
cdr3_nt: TGTGCCAGCAGCGCCCAGCAGGGCCTTCTTACCGGGGAGCTGTTTTTT

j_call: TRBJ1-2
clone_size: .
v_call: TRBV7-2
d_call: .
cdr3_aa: CASSFRLGSNYGYTF
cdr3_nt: TGTGCCAGCAGCTTCCGTTTGGGTAGTAACTATGGCTACACCTTC

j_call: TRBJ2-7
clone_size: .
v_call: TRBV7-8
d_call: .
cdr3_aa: CASQKLDPSYEQYF
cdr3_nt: TGTGCCAGCCAGAAACTAGATCCCTCCTACGAGCAGTACTTC

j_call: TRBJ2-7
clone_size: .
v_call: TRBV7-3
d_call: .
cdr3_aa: CASSLTAAGRTYEQYF
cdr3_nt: TGTGCCAGCAGCTTAACGGCGGCAGGGAGGACCTACGAGCAGTACTTC

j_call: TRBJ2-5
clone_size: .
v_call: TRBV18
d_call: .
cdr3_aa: CASSPRNGVQETQYF
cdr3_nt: TGTGCCAGCTCACCACGCAACGGGGTCCAAGAGACCCAGTACTTC

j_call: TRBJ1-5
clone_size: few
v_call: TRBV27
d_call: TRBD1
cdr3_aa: CASSLSQGAEQPQHF
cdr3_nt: TGTGCCAGCAGTTTATCGCAGGGGGCAGAACAGCCCCAGCATTTT

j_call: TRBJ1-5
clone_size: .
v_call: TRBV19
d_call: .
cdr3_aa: CASSSSYSNQPQHF
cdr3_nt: TGTGCCAGTAGTTCCAGCTATAGCAATCAGCCCCAGCATTTT

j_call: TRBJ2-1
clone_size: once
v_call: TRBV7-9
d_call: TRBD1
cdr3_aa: CASSEPGQGYNEQFF
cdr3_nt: TGTGCCAGCAGCGAGCCGGGACAGGGGTACAATGAGCAGTTCTTC

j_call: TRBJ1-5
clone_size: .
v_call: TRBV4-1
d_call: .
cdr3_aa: CASSQDPDGQPQHF
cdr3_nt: TGCGCCAGCAGCCAAGATCCCGACGGTCAGCCCCAGCATTTT

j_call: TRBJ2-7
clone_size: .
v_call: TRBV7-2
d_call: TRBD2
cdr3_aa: CASSLASGENEQYF
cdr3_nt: TGTGCCAGCAGCTTAGCTAGCGGGGAGAACGAGCAGTACTTC

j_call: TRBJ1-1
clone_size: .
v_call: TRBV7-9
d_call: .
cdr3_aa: CASSYRETEAFF
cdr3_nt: TGTGCCAGCAGCTACAGAGAAACTGAAGCTTTCTTT

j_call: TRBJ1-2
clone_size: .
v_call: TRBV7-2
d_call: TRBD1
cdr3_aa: CASSTDRDRGYTF
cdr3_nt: TGTGCCAGCAGCACGGACAGGGATAGGGGCTACACCTTC

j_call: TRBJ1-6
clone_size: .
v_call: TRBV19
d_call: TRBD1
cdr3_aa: CASRDRGNSPLHF
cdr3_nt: TGTGCCAGCCGGGACAGGGGAAATTCACCCCTCCACTTT

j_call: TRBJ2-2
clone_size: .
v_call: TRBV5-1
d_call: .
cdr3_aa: CASSTDRPSTGELFF
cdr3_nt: TGCGCCAGCAGCACCGACAGGCCATCCACCGGGGAGCTGTTTTTT

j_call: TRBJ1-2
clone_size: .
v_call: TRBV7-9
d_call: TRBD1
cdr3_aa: CASSEGDRGF
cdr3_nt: TGTGCCAGCAGCGAGGGGGACAGGGGATTC

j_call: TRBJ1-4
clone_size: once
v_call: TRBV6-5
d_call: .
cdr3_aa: CASGWKNEKLFF
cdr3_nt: TGTGCCAGCGGCTGGAAGAATGAAAAACTGTTTTTT

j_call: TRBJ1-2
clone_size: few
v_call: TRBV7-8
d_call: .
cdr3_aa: CASSSTGGYTF
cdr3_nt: TGTGCCAGCAGCTCCACGGGGGGCTACACCTTC

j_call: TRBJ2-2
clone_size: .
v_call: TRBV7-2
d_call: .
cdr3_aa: CASSPAPNRELFF
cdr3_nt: TGTGCCAGCAGCCCCGCGCCCAACCGGGAGCTGTTTTTT

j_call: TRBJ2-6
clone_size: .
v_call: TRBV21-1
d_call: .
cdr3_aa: CAWGRGKSPGANVLTF
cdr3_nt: TGTGCCTGGGGGAGAGGGAAGAGCCCTGGGGCCAACGTCCTGACTTTC

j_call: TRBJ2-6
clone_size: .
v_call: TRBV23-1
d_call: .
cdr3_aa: CASSVYYTQQSRANVLTF
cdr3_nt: TGCGCCAGCAGTGTCTATTATACGCAACAAAGTCGGGCCAACGTCCTGACTTTC

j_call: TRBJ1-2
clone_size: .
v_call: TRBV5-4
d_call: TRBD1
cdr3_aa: CASTQTGANYGYTF
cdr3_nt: TGTGCCAGCACCCAGACAGGGGCTAACTATGGCTACACCTTC

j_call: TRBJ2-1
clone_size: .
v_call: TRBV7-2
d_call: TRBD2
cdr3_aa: CASSLELAGGRNEQFF
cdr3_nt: TGTGCCAGCAGCTTAGAACTAGCGGGGGGGCGGAATGAGCAGTTCTTC

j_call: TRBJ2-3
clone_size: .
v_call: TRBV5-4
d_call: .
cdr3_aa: CASSQPGLTTDTQYF
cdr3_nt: TGTGCCAGCAGCCAACCCGGACTCACCACAGATACGCAGTATTTT

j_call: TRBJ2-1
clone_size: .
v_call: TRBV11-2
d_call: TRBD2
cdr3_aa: CASSLGLVNTNEQFF
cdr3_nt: TGTGCCAGCAGCCTTGGACTAGTTAACACCAATGAGCAGTTCTTC

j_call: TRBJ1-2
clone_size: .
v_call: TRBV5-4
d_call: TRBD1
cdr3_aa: CASSLGTGIGYTF
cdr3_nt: TGTGCCAGCAGCTTGGGGACAGGGATCGGCTACACCTTC

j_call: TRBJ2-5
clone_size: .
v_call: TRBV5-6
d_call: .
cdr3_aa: CASSSGTQRGTQYF
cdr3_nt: TGTGCCAGCAGCTCCGGGACGCAGCGTGGGACCCAGTACTTC

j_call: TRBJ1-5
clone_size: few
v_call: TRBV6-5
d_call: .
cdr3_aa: CASNPRMGFDQPQHF
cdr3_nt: TGTGCCAGCAACCCCCGCATGGGGTTCGATCAGCCCCAGCATTTT

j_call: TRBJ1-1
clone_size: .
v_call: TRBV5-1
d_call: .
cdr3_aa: CASSLGGGNTEAFF
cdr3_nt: TGCGCCAGCAGCTTGGGAGGGGGGAACACTGAAGCTTTCTTT

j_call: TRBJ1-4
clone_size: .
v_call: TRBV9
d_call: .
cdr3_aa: CASSVGVSEKLFF
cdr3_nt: TGTGCCAGCAGCGTAGGCGTCTCTGAAAAACTGTTTTTT

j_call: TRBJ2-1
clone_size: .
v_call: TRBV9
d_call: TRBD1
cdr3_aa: CASSGGTGTYNEQFF
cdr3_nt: TGTGCCAGCAGCGGCGGGACAGGTACCTACAATGAGCAGTTCTTC

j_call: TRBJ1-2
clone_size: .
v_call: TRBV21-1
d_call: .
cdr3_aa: CASSPPGEDREINYGYTF
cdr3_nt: TGTGCCAGCAGCCCCCCGGGGGAGGACAGGGAAATTAACTATGGCTACACCTTC

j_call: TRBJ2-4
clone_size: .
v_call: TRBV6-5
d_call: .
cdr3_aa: CASRQGGSNIQYF
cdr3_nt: TGTGCCAGCCGGCAGGGGGGGTCGAACATTCAGTACTTC

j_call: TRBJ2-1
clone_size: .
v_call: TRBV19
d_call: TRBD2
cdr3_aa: CASSFQRGPSGSSSYNEQFF
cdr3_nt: TGTGCCAGTAGTTTTCAGCGAGGGCCTAGCGGAAGTAGCTCCTACAATGAGCAGTTCTTC

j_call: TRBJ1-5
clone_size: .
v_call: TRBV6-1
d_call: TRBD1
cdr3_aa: CASRSGQVGQPQHF
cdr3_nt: TGTGCCAGCAGATCCGGACAGGTTGGTCAGCCCCAGCATTTT

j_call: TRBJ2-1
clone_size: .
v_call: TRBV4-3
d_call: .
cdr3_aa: CASSQGDRPSEQFF
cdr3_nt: TGCGCCAGCAGCCAGGGTGACAGGCCCAGTGAGCAGTTCTTC

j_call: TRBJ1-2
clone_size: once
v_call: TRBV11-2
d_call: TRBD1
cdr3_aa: CASNPGTGSNYGYTF
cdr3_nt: TGTGCCAGCAACCCGGGGACAGGCTCTAACTATGGCTACACCTTC

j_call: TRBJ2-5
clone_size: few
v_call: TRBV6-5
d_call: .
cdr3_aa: CASSRGIQETQYF
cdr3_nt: TGTGCCAGCAGTAGGGGAATCCAAGAGACCCAGTACTTC

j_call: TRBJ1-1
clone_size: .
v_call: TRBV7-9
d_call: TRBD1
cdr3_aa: CASQQGADTEAFF
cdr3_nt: TGTGCCAGCCAACAGGGGGCAGATACTGAAGCTTTCTTT

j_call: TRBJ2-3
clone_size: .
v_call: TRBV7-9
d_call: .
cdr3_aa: CASSLAEGGDTQYF
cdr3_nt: TGTGCCAGCAGCTTAGCGGAGGGGGGGGATACGCAGTATTTT

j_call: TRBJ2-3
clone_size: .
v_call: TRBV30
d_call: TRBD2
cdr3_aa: CAWTRLAGNTDTQYF
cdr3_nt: TGTGCCTGGACCAGACTAGCGGGGAATACAGATACGCAGTATTTT

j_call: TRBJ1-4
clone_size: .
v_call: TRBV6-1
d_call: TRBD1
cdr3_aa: CASSGQAEVHF
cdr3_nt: TGTGCCAGCAGCGGACAGGCCGAGGTTCATTTT

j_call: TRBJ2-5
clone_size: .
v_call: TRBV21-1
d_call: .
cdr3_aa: CASSRGKVRRETQYF
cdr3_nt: TGTGCCAGCAGCCGGGGAAAGGTGAGGAGGGAGACCCAGTACTTC

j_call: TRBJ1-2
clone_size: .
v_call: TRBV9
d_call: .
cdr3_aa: CASSVGQSHSNYGYTF
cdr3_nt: TGTGCCAGCAGCGTAGGCCAGTCCCACTCTAACTATGGCTACACCTTC

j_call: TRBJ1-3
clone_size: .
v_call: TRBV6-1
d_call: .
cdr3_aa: CASSETGPGNTIYF
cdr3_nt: TGTGCCAGCAGTGAAACAGGGCCTGGAAACACCATATATTTT

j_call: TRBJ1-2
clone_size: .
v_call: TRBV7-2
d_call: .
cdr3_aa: CASSLVGPYYGYTF
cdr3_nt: TGTGCCAGCAGCTTAGTTGGGCCCTACTATGGCTACACCTTC

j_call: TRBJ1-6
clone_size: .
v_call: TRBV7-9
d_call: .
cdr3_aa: CASSLDTANSPLHF
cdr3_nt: TGTGCCAGCAGCTTAGACACAGCTAATTCACCCCTCCACTTT

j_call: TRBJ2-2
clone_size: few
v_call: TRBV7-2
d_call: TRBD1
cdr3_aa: CASSKTGRSAGELFF
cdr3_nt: TGTGCCAGCAGTAAGACAGGGCGGAGCGCCGGGGAGCTGTTTTTT